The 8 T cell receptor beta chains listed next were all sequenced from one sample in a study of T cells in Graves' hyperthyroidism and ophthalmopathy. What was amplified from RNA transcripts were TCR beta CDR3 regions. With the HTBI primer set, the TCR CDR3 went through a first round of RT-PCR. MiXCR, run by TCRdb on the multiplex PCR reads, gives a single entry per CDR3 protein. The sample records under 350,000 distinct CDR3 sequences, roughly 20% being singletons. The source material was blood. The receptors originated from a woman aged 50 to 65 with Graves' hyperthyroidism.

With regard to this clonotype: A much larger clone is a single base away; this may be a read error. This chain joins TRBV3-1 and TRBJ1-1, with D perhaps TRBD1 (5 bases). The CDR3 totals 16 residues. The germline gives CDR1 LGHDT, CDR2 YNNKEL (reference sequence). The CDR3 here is CVSSRWEGRLSTEAFF. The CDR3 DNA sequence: TGTGTCAGCAGCCGATGGGAGGGGAGGCTTAGCACTGAAGCTTTCTTT. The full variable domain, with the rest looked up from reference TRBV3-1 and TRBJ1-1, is DTAVSQTPKYLVTQMGNDKSIKCEQNLGHDTMYWYKQDSKKFLKIMFSYNNKELIINETVPNRFSPKSPDKAHLNLHINSLELGDSAVYFCVSSRWEGRLSTEAFFGQGTRLTVV.

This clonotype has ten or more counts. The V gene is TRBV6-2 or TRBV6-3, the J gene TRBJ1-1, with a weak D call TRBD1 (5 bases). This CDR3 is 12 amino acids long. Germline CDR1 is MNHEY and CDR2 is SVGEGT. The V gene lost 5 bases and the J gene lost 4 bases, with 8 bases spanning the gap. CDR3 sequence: CASSRDGTEAFF. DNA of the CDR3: TGTGCCAGCAGTCGGGACGGCACTGAAGCTTTCTTT.

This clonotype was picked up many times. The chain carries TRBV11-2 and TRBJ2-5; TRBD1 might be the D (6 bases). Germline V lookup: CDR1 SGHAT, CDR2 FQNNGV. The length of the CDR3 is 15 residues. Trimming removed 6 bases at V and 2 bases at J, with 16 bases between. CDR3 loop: CASSPTGHSQETQYF. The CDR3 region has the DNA TGTGCCAGCAGTCCGACGGGACACTCACAAGAGACCCAGTACTTC.

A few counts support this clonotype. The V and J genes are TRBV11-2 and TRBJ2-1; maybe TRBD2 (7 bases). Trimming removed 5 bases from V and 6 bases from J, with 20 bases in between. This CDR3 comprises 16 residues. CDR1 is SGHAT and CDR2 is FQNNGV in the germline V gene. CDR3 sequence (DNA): TGTGCCAGCAGCCCTTTCTTCGGGGGGCACGGCAATGAGCAGTTCTTC. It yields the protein CASSPFFGGHGNEQFF.

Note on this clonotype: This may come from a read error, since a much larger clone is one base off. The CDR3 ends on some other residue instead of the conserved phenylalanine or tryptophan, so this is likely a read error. The CDR3 DNA is TGTGCCAGCAGTGAAGGACTTGGAGAGACCCAGTACTCC. This codes for CASSEGLGETQYS. V and J are TRBV6-1 and TRBJ2-5; D is uncertain. CDR1 and CDR2 (germline): MNHNS, SASEGT. V shed 1 base and J shed 4 bases, with 7 bases lying between them. This CDR3 spans 13 amino acids.

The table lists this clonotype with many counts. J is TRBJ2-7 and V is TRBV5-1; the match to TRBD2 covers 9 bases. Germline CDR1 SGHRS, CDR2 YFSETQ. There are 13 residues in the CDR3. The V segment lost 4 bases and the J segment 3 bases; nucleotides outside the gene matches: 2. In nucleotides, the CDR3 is TGCGCCAGCAGCCTAGCGGGATACTACGAGCAGTACTTC. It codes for CASSLAGYYEQYF.

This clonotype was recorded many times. The CDR3 reads CASRSPSAGFSYNEQFF. CDR3 coding DNA: TGTGCCAGCAGATCCCCATCTGCGGGGTTCTCCTACAATGAGCAGTTCTTC. The gene calls are TRBV12-3 or TRBV12-4 and TRBJ2-1; a possible D gene is TRBD2 (6 bases). Trimming pared 6 bases from V and 0 bases from J, leaving 18 bases between. The CDR3 consists of 17 residues.

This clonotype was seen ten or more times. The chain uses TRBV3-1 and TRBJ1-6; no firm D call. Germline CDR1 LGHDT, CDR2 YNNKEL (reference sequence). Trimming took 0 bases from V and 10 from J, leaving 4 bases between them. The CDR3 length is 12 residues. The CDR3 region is CASSQEGSPLHF. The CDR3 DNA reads TGTGCCAGCAGCCAAGAGGGGTCACCCCTCCACTTT.